Listed below are T cell receptor beta chains from one sample, sequenced in a study of blood T cell repertoires in COVID-19. Generated by immunoSEQ multiplex PCR, the TCRdb table keeps only in-frame clones and is missing some. Counted here are about 41,000 clones, approximately 85% occurring once; the ten biggest clones make up 35% to 45%. The sample was peripheral blood. All receptors derive from a man aged 35 to 55 with active or convalescent COVID-19. The CDR3 runs from the conserved cysteine through the conserved F or W. A D gene is named only where the DNA matches it firmly. Only some rows state a clone size, as once, few, many or a class for expanded clones.

abundance	d_gene	j_gene	v_gene	CDR3aa	CDR3nt
NA	NA	TRBJ1-2	TRBV9	CASSVGDYGYTF	TGTGCCAGCAGCGTCGGAGACTATGGCTACACCTTC
NA	TRBD2	TRBJ2-1	TRBV2	CASSPLSGRALEQFF	TGTGCCAGCAGTCCCCTTAGCGGGAGGGCCCTTGAGCAGTTCTTC
once	NA	TRBJ1-5	TRBV11-3	CASSLGHHTGRNQPQHF	TGTGCCAGCAGCTTAGGACATCATACAGGCCGTAATCAGCCCCAGCATTTT
NA	NA	TRBJ2-2	TRBV7-3	CASSLQGIGELFF	TGTGCCAGCAGCTTACAGGGGATCGGGGAGCTGTTTTTT
few	NA	TRBJ2-1	TRBV11-3	CASSARQESYNEQFF	TGTGCCAGCAGCGCCCGACAGGAAAGTTACAATGAGCAGTTCTTC
NA	NA	TRBJ1-1	TRBV6-2/TRBV6-3	CASSYGFRGMNTEAFF	TGTGCCAGCAGTTACGGGTTCCGGGGTATGAACACTGAAGCTTTCTTT
NA	TRBD2	TRBJ2-1	TRBV6-2/TRBV6-3	CASSRPGTSGGPSQFF	TGTGCCAGCAGCCGCCCCGGGACTAGCGGGGGGCCATCCCAGTTCTTC
NA	TRBD1	TRBJ1-6	TRBV29-1	CSVHLGTGDNSPLHF	TGCAGCGTCCATCTTGGGACAGGTGACAATTCACCCCTCCACTTT
few	NA	TRBJ2-2	TRBV6-4	CASKALGGPGDGELFF	TGTGCCAGCAAGGCCCTGGGGGGACCCGGAGACGGGGAGCTGTTTTTT
NA	NA	TRBJ2-3	TRBV19	CASSMGTGYTDTQYF	TGTGCCAGTAGTATGGGAACAGGGTACACAGATACGCAGTATTTT
NA	NA	TRBJ2-3	TRBV29-1	CSVDAGADTQYF	TGCAGCGTTGATGCGGGGGCCGATACGCAGTATTTT
few	NA	TRBJ2-7	TRBV28	CASSSITYEQYF	TGTGCCAGCAGTTCTATAACCTACGAGCAGTACTTC
once	NA	TRBJ2-2	TRBV27	CASSFSGAGELFF	TGTGCCAGCAGTTTTTCAGGGGCCGGGGAGCTGTTTTTT